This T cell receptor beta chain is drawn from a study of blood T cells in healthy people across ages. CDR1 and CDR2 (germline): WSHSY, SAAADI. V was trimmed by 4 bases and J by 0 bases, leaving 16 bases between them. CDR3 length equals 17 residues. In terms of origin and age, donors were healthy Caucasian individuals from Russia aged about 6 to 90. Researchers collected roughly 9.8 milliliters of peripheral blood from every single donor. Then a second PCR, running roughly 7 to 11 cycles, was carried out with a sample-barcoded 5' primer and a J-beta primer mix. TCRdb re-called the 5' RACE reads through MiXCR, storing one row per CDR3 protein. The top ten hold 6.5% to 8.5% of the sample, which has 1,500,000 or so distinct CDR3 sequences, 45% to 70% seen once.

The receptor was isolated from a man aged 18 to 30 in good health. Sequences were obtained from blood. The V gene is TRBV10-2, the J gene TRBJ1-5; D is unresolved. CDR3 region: CASSAELLGYSNQPQHF. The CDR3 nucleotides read TGCGCCAGCAGTGCAGAGCTACTGGGCTATAGCAATCAGCCCCAGCATTTT.